A selection of T cell receptor beta chains follows, all from one sample in a study of Ad26.COV2.S vaccination and SARS-CoV-2 variants. Only in-frame clones appear in the TCRdb table, and some are missing; sequencing was by immunoSEQ multiplex PCR. The table has 380,000 or so clones, under 90% seen once; the top ten hold about 7.1%. The sequencing here drew on peripheral blood, taken in a trial of Ad26.COV2.S vaccine versus placebo. These receptors came from a person aged 18-60 years who received the Ad26.COV2.S COVID-19 vaccine or a placebo. CDR3s include the opening cysteine and the closing phenylalanine or tryptophan. The D gene is left open where the match is weak. Size tells how often a clone was seen (once, few, many) or the class of an expanded clone, and some rows leave it out.

cdr3_aa: CASSYGGTYSGNTIYF
cdr3_nt: TGTGCCAGCAGTTACGGTGGCACTTACTCTGGAAACACCATATATTTT
clone_size: .
d_call: .
v_call: TRBV6-5
j_call: TRBJ1-3

cdr3_aa: CASSSRRDSGNTIYF
cdr3_nt: TGTGCCAGCAGCTCTAGGAGAGACTCTGGAAACACCATATATTTT
clone_size: .
d_call: .
v_call: TRBV7-9
j_call: TRBJ1-3

cdr3_aa: CASSRGLPSTNEKLFF
cdr3_nt: TGTGCCAGCTCACGGGGCTTACCCTCAACTAATGAAAAACTGTTTTTT
clone_size: once
d_call: .
v_call: TRBV18
j_call: TRBJ1-4

cdr3_aa: CATSNTGGHQPQHF
cdr3_nt: TGTGCCACCAGCAACACAGGGGGTCATCAGCCCCAGCATTTT
clone_size: .
d_call: TRBD1
v_call: TRBV15
j_call: TRBJ1-5

cdr3_aa: CASSQSPGLATGGELFF
cdr3_nt: TGTGCCAGCAGCCAATCTCCGGGACTAGCGACGGGAGGGGAGCTGTTTTTT
clone_size: .
d_call: TRBD2
v_call: TRBV4-2
j_call: TRBJ2-2

cdr3_aa: CASLRWQFETFF
cdr3_nt: TGTGCCAGCTTGCGGTGGCAGTTCGAAACTTTCTTT
clone_size: .
d_call: .
v_call: TRBV6-6
j_call: TRBJ1-1

cdr3_aa: CATSISGGFSGYTF
cdr3_nt: TGTGCCACCAGCATTTCCGGGGGCTTCTCTGGCTACACCTTC
clone_size: few
d_call: .
v_call: TRBV15
j_call: TRBJ1-2

cdr3_aa: CASSLSGRRGNTEAFF
cdr3_nt: TGTGCCAGCAGCTTGAGCGGACGGAGAGGAAACACTGAAGCTTTCTTT
clone_size: .
d_call: .
v_call: TRBV5-4
j_call: TRBJ1-1

cdr3_aa: CASSPTGGDLDEQFF
cdr3_nt: TGCGCCAGCAGCCCCACGGGGGGCGATCTCGATGAGCAGTTCTTC
clone_size: .
d_call: .
v_call: TRBV4-3
j_call: TRBJ2-1

cdr3_aa: CASSTLARDTQYF
cdr3_nt: TGTGCCAGTAGCACCCTAGCGAGGGATACGCAGTATTTT
clone_size: .
d_call: .
v_call: TRBV19
j_call: TRBJ2-3

cdr3_aa: CASSPGQGRYNEQFF
cdr3_nt: TGTGCCAGCAGTCCCGGACAGGGGCGATACAATGAGCAGTTCTTC
clone_size: .
d_call: TRBD1
v_call: TRBV11-3
j_call: TRBJ2-1

cdr3_aa: CASSKATGSPRELFF
cdr3_nt: TGTGCCAGCAGCAAAGCAACAGGCTCTCCCCGGGAGCTGTTTTTT
clone_size: .
d_call: .
v_call: TRBV21-1
j_call: TRBJ2-2

cdr3_aa: CASSARSSYNSPLHF
cdr3_nt: TGTGCCAGCAGCGCTAGGAGCTCCTATAATTCACCCCTCCACTTT
clone_size: .
d_call: .
v_call: TRBV9
j_call: TRBJ1-6

cdr3_aa: CASSEDSNTEAFF
cdr3_nt: TGTGCCAGCAGTGAAGACAGCAACACTGAAGCTTTCTTT
clone_size: .
d_call: .
v_call: TRBV28
j_call: TRBJ1-1

cdr3_aa: CASSRDFSYEQYF
cdr3_nt: TGTGCCAGCAGCCGGGACTTCTCCTACGAGCAGTACTTC
clone_size: .
d_call: .
v_call: TRBV7-2
j_call: TRBJ2-7

cdr3_aa: CASSLVPGLVEVQYF
cdr3_nt: TGTGCCAGCAGCTTGGTCCCGGGACTAGTGGAGGTGCAGTACTTC
clone_size: .
d_call: TRBD2
v_call: TRBV5-5
j_call: TRBJ2-7

cdr3_aa: CASSITDRRSPLHF
cdr3_nt: TGTGCCAGTAGTATAACGGACAGGCGGTCACCCCTCCACTTT
clone_size: .
d_call: TRBD1
v_call: TRBV19
j_call: TRBJ1-6

cdr3_aa: CASSSSRAGYGYTF
cdr3_nt: TGTGCCAGCAGCTCCTCTCGGGCCGGCTATGGCTACACCTTC
clone_size: .
d_call: .
v_call: TRBV7-2
j_call: TRBJ1-2

cdr3_aa: CASSIVLYSNQPQHF
cdr3_nt: TGTGCCAGTAGTATCGTCCTCTATAGCAATCAGCCCCAGCATTTT
clone_size: few
d_call: .
v_call: TRBV19
j_call: TRBJ1-5

cdr3_aa: CASSLEGGSLLATNEKLFF
cdr3_nt: TGTGCCAGCAGCTTAGAGGGGGGCAGTTTACTGGCAACTAATGAAAAACTGTTTTTT
clone_size: once
d_call: .
v_call: TRBV7-9
j_call: TRBJ1-4